This T cell receptor beta chain was recovered during a study of T cell repertoires in cytomegalovirus infection. In the study overall: CMV infection together with matching HLA type was indicated by public TCR beta signatures. Overall study results and limits: Carriers of CMV and the relevant HLA type were discriminated by public TCR beta frequency. The ex vivo response was dominated by HLA-C-restricted CMV-specific TCR beta clonotypes.

Notes on this clonotype: What it recognizes is unknown.

Germline CDR1 MNHEY, CDR2 SVGEGT. This CDR3 is 13 amino acids long. V shed 7 bases and J shed 1 base, with 11 bases lying between them. TCRdb re-called the reads through MiXCR, storing one row per CDR3 protein. Among 290,000 or so distinct CDR3 sequences listed, roughly 25% were seen once. The sequencing input was PBMCs. This receptor was obtained from a human donor in good health (CMV status not recorded). Some clones in this sample may be carry-over from other donors' samples. The rearrangement links TRBV6-2 or TRBV6-3 to TRBJ2-7, with D possibly matching TRBD1 (5 bases). The CDR3 DNA is TGTGCCAGCACACCCAGGGTTTCCTACGAGCAGTACTTC. As protein: CASTPRVSYEQYF.